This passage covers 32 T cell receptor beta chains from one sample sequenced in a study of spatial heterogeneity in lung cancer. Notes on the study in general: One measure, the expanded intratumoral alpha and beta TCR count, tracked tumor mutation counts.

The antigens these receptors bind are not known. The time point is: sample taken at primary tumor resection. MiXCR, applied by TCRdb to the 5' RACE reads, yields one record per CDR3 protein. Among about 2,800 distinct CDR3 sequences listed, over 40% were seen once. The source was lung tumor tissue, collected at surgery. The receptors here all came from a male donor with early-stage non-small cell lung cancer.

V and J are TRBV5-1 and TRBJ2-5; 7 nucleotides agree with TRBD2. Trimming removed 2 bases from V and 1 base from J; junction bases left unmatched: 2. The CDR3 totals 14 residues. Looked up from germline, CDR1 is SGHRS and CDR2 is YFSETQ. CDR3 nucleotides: TGCGCCAGCAGCTTCGCGGGAGTCCAAGAGACCCAGTACTTC. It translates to CASSFAGVQETQYF.

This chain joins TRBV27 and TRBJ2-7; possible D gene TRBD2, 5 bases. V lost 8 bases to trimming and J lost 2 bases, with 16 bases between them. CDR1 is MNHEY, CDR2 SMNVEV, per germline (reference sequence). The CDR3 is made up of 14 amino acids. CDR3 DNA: TGTGCCAGCTCCCTAGCAGACCAGCCCTACGAGCAGTACTTC. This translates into CASSLADQPYEQYF.

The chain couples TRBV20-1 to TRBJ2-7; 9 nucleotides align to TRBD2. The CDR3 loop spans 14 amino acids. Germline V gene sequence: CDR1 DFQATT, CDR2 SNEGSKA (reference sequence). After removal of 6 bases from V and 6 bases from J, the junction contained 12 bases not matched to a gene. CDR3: CSAASGTSSGEQYF. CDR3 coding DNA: TGCAGTGCAGCCTCCGGGACTAGCTCGGGCGAGCAGTACTTC.

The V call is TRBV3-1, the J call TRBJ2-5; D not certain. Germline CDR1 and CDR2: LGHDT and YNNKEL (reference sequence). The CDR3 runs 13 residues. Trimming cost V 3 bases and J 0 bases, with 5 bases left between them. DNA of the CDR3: TGTGCCAGCAGCCAGCCTTACCAAGAGACCCAGTACTTC. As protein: CASSQPYQETQYF.

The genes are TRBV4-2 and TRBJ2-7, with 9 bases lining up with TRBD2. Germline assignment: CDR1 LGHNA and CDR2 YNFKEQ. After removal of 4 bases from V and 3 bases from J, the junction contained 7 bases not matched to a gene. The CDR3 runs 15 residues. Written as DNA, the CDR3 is TGTGCCAGCAGCCCGCGGGGGGGCCCTAGCTACGAGCAGTACTTC. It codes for CASSPRGGPSYEQYF.

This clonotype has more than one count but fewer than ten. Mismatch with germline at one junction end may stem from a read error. The CDR3 DNA follows: TGTGCTAGCAGCTTGGGTCCCTCGGCAGATACGCAGTATTTT. It yields the protein CASSLGPSADTQYF. V is TRBV7-7 and J is TRBJ2-3; D gene unclear. CDR3 length: 14 residues. Germline lookup yields CDR1 SSHAT and CDR2 FNYEAQ (reference sequence).

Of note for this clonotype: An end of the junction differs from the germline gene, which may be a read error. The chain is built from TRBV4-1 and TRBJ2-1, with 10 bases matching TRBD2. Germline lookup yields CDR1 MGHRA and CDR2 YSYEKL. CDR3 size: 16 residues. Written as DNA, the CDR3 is TGCGCCAGCAGCCGGGCGCGGACTAGCGGTAGAGGTGAGCAATTCTTC. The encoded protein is CASSRARTSGRGEQFF.

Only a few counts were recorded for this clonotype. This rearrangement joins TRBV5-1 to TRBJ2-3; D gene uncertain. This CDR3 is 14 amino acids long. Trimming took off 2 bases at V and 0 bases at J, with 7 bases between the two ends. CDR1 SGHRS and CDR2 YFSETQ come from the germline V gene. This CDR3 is CASSLGVSTDTQYF. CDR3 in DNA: TGCGCCAGCAGCTTAGGAGTTAGCACAGATACGCAGTATTTT.

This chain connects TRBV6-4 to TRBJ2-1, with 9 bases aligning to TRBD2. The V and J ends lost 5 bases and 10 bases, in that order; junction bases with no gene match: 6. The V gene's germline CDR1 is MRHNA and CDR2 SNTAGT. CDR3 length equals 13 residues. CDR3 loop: CASSSSGGGEQFF. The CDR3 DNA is TGTGCCAGCAGTAGTAGCGGGGGCGGCGAGCAGTTCTTC.

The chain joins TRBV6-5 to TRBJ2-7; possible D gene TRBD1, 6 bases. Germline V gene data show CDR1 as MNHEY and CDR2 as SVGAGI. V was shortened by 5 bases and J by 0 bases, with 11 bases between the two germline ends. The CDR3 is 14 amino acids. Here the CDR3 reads CASSRGTISYEQYF. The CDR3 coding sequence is TGTGCCAGCAGTAGGGGGACAATCTCCTACGAGCAGTACTTC.

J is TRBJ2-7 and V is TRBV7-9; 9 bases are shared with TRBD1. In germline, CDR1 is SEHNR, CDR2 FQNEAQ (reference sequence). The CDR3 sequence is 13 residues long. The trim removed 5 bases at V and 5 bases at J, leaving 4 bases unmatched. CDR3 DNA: TGTGCCAGCAGCGCATGGGACAGGGACGAGCAGTACTTC. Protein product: CASSAWDRDEQYF.

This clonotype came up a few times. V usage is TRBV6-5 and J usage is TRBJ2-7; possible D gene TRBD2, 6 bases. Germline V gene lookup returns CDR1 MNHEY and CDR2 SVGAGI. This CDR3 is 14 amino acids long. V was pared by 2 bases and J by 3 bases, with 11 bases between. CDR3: CASSYGGNGYEQYF. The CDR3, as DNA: TGTGCCAGCAGTTACGGAGGGAACGGCTACGAGCAGTACTTC.

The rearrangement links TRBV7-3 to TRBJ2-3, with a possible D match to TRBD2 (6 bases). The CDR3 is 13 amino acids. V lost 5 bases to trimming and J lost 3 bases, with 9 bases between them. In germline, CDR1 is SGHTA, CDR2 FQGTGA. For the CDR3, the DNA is TGTGCCAGCAGCCCCCGGGGGACAGATACGCAGTATTTT. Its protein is CASSPRGTDTQYF.

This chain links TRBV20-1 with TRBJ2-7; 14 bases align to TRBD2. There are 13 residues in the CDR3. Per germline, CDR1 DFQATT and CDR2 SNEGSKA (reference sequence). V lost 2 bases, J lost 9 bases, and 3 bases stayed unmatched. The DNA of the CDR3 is TGCAGTGCTAGAACCGGGACTAGCGGGGGGCAGTACTTC. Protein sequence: CSARTGTSGGQYF.

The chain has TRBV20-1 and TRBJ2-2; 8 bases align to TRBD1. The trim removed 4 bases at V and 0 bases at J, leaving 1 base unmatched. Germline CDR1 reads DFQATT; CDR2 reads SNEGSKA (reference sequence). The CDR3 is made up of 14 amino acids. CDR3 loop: CSAKQGANTGELFF. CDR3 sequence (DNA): TGCAGTGCTAAACAGGGGGCGAACACCGGGGAGCTGTTTTTT.

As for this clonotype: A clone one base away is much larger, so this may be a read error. CDR3 DNA: TGCAGTGCTAGAGATAGAGAGGGGAAGCTTTTTTTT. Translation: CSARDREGKLFF. This chain connects TRBV20-1 to TRBJ1-4, with D tentatively TRBD1 (5 bases). The germline gives CDR1 DFQATT, CDR2 SNEGSKA (reference sequence). Deletions cut 0 bases from V and 17 bases from J, with 16 bases between. The CDR3 consists of 12 residues.

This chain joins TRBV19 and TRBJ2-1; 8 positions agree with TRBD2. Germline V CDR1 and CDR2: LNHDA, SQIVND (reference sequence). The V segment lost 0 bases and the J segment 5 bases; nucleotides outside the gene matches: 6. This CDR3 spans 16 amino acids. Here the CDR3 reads CASSIDGGGINNEQFF. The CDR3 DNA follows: TGTGCCAGTAGTATAGATGGCGGGGGGATCAACAATGAGCAGTTCTTC.

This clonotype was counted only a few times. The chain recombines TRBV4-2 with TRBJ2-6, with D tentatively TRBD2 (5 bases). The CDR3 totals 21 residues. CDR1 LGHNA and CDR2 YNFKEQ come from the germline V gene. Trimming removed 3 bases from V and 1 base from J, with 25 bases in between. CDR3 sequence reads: CASSHPDGDGERNSGANVLTF. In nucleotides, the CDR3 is TGTGCCAGCAGCCACCCGGACGGGGATGGAGAAAGAAATTCTGGGGCCAACGTCCTGACTTTC.

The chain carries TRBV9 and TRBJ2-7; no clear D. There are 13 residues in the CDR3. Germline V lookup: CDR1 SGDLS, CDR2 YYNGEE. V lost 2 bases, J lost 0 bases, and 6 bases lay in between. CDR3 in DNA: TGTGCCAGCAGCGTTGGTAGCTCCTACGAGCAGTACTTC. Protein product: CASSVGSSYEQYF.

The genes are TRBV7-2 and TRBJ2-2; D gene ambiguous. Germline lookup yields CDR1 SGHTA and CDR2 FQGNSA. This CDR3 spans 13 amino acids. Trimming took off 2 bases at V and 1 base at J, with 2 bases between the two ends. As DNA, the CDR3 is TGTGCCAGCAGCTTACTGAACACCGGGGAGCTGTTTTTT. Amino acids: CASSLLNTGELFF.

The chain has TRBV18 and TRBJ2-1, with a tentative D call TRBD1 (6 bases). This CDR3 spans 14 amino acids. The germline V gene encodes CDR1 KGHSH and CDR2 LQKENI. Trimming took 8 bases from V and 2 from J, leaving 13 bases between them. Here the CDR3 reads CASIQGYPYNEQFF. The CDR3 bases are TGTGCCAGCATACAGGGATACCCCTACAATGAGCAGTTCTTC.

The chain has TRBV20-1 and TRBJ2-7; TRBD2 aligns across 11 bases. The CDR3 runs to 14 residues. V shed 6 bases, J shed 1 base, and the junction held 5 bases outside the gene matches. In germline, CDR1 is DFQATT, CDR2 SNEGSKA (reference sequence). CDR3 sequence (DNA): TGCAGTGCCGAAACTAGCGGGGGATCCTACGAGCAGTACTTC. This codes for CSAETSGGSYEQYF.

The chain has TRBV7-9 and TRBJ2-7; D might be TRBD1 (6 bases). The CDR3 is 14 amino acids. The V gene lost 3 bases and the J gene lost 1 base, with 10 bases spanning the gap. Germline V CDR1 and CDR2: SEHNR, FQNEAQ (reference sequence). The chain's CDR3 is CASSFGQSSYEQYF. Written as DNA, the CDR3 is TGTGCCAGCAGCTTTGGACAGTCGTCCTACGAGCAGTACTTC.

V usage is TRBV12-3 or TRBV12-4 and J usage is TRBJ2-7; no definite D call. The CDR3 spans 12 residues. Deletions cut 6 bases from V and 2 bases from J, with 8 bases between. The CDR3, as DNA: TGTGCCAGCAGCAGGCCGGCCTACGAGCAGTACTTC. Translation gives CASSRPAYEQYF.

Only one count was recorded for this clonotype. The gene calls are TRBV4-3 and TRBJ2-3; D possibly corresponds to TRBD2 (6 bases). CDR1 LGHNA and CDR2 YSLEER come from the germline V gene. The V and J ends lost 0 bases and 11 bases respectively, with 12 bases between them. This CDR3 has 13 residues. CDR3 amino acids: CASSQEWRGGQYF. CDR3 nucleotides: TGCGCCAGCAGCCAAGAGTGGCGGGGAGGGCAGTATTTT.

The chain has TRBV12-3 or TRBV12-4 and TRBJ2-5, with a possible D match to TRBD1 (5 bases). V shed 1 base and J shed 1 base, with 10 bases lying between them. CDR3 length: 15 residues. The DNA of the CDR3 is TGTGCCAGCAGTTTAGAGGGGCCGATCCAAGAGACCCAGTACTTC. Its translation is CASSLEGPIQETQYF.

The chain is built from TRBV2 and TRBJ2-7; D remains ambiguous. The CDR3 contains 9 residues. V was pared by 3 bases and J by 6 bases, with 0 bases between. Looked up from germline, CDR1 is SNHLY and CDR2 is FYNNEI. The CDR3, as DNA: TGTGCCAGCAGTGACGAGCAGTACTTC. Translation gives CASSDEQYF.

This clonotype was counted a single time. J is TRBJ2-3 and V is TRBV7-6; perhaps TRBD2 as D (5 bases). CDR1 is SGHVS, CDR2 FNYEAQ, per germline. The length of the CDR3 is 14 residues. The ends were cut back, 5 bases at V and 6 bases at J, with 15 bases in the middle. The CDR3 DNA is TGTGCCAGCAGCAGAGAAACTAGGTCTGATACGCAGTATTTT. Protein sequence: CASSRETRSDTQYF.

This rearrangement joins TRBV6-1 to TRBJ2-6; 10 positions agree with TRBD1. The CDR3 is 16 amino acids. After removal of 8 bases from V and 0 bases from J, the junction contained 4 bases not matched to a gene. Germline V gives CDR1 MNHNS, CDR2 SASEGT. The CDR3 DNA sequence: TGTGCCAGCGGGACAGGGGCGAGCTCTGGGGCCAACGTCCTGACTTTC. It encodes CASGTGASSGANVLTF.

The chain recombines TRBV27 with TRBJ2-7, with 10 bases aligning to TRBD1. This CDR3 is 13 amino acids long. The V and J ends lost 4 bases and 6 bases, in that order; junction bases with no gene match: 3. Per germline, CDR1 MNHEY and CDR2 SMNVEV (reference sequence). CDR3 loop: CASSWTGGFEQYF. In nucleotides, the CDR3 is TGTGCCAGCAGTTGGACAGGGGGTTTCGAGCAGTACTTC.

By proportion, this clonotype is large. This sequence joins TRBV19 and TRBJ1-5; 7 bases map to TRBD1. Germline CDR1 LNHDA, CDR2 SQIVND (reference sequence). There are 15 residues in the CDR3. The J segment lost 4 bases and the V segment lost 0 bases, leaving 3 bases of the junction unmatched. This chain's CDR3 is CASSIEDRANQPQHF. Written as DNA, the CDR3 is TGTGCCAGTAGTATAGAAGACAGGGCTAATCAGCCCCAGCATTTT.

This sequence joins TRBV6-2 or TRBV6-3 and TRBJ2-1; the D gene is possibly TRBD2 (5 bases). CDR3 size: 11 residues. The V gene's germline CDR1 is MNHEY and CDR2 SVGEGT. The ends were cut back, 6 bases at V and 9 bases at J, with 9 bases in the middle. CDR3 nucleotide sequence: TGTGCCAGCAGGGAGGTTGGTGAGCAGTTCTTC. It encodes CASREVGEQFF.